This T cell receptor beta chain is drawn from a study of OX40 agonist ivuxolimab in advanced cancers. Study-level findings and limits: Mean expanded clone counts were higher in CD8+ than CD4+ T cells. Patients who responded partially at 0.1-3.0 mg/kg showed clonal expansion ranking among the lowest.

A note on this clone: Its target is not known.

CDR3 length equals 14 residues. CDR1 and CDR2 (germline): MNHEY, SVGAGI. The V end lost 6 bases, the J end lost 0 bases, and 12 bases lay between the germline ends. Using immunoSEQ multiplex PCR, the repertoire was profiled, and TCRdb retains in-frame clones only, with some absent. The sample carries approximately 77,000 clones, 90% to 95% recorded once. The sequences come from CD4+ or CD8+ T cells sorted from blood, collected in a trial of the OX40 agonist ivuxolimab. The rearrangement uses TRBV6-5 and TRBJ2-7, with D possibly matching TRBD1 (6 bases). The clonotype originates from an adult with an advanced solid tumor such as melanoma, head and neck, liver or kidney cancer. The CDR3 sequence is CASRPTGTSYEQYF. CDR3 DNA sequence: TGTGCCAGCAGGCCAACAGGGACCTCCTACGAGCAGTACTTC.